The present T cell receptor (beta chain) was sequenced within a study of T cells in Graves' hyperthyroidism and ophthalmopathy. About the study: Before treatment of any kind, peripheral blood was taken at initial diagnosis.

Researchers amplified the TCR beta CDR3 regions from RNA transcripts. The HTBI primer set drove a first-round RT-PCR of the TCR CDR3. MiXCR, applied by TCRdb to the multiplex PCR reads, yields one record per CDR3 protein. Of 550,000 to 600,000 distinct CDR3 sequences listed, over 12% were seen once; the top ten hold more than 6%. This clonotype was detected ten times or more. Source material: blood. The receptor was isolated from a woman between 18 and 30 years old with Graves' ophthalmopathy.

The CDR3 nucleotides are TGTGCCAGCTCACCTGGACTAGCGGATACCCAAGAGACCCAGTACTTC. This translates into CASSPGLADTQETQYF. The chain employs TRBV18 and TRBJ2-5; TRBD2 matches 10 bases. Losses at the gene ends were 3 bases for V and 1 base for J; bases not matched to a gene: 5. Germline-derived CDR1 and CDR2 are KGHSH and LQKENI. The CDR3 runs 16 residues.